This T cell receptor beta chain was sequenced for a study of T cell responses to AZD1222 COVID-19 vaccine. TCRdb's table, derived via immunoSEQ multiplex PCR, lists solely in-frame clones and lacks some. The sample holds about 85,000 clones, over 85% seen once. This clone was seen once. This CDR3 has 14 amino acids. The junction had 3 bases not matched to a gene; V was cut back by 1 base and J by 8 bases. The germline gives CDR1 SGHAT, CDR2 FQNNGV. The J gene is TRBJ1-4, the V gene TRBV11-2; the match to TRBD1 covers 8 bases. This receptor was identified in an adult in good health. The sample here was peripheral blood, taken on day 0 of AZD1222 vaccination. The CDR3 sequence: CASSLVGTGEKLFF. In DNA, the CDR3 is TGTGCCAGCAGCTTAGTAGGGACAGGCGAAAAACTGTTTTTT.